A single sample gave rise to the 9 T cell receptor beta chains below, sequenced in a study of T-cell reconstitution after alpha-beta-depleted transplantation in children. TCRbeta library construction was performed incorporating unique molecular identifiers. A single record per CDR3 protein comes from TCRdb applying MiXCR to the PCR reads. The table shows approximately 89,000 distinct CDR3 sequences, with roughly a sixth occurring only once. The sample here was PBMCs, mostly from graft donor cells, taken 180 days after TCRalphabeta/CD19-depleted stem cell transplant. These receptors were obtained from a male patient aged 2 to 9 who had a stem cell transplant for acute lymphoblastic leukemia, so the T cells may come from the graft donor.

This clonotype has just a few counts. The chain employs TRBV9 and TRBJ2-1, with D perhaps being TRBD1 or TRBD2 (6 bases each). The germline V gene encodes CDR1 SGDLS and CDR2 YYNGEE. This CDR3 comprises 15 residues. The V end was cut by 4 bases, the J end by 1 base, with 12 bases between. The CDR3 coding sequence is TGTGCCAGCAGCACAGGAGGGGGGTCCTACAATGAGCAGTTCTTC. Protein product: CASSTGGGSYNEQFF.

The CDR3 sequence is CASSLLPGNTGELFF. CDR3 DNA: TGTGCCAGCAGCCTTTTGCCAGGGAACACCGGGGAGCTGTTTTTT. This chain uses TRBV6-1 with TRBJ2-2, with no clear D. The V gene's germline CDR1 is MNHNS and CDR2 SASEGT. The V end was cut by 6 bases, the J end by 1 base, with 12 bases between. This CDR3 comprises 15 residues.

This clonotype appeared a few times. The rearrangement links TRBV15 to TRBJ2-3; the D gene is possibly TRBD2 (5 bases). CDR1 is LNHNV and CDR2 is YYDKDF in the germline V gene (reference sequence). Trimming removed 5 bases from V and 3 bases from J, with 18 bases in between. The CDR3 is made up of 16 amino acids. The chain's CDR3 is CATSETPSIVTDTQYF. CDR3 in DNA: TGTGCCACCAGCGAAACGCCTAGCATTGTAACAGATACGCAGTATTTT.

There are a few counts of this clonotype. The chain uses TRBV20-1 and TRBJ2-1; TRBD1 is a possible D gene (5 bases). The CDR3 runs 16 residues. Trimming stripped 8 bases from V and 0 bases from J, with 20 bases between. CDR1 is DFQATT and CDR2 is SNEGSKA in the germline V gene (reference sequence). CDR3 DNA sequence: TGCAGTACAATGGTTGGGGCACCCAGCTCCTACAATGAGCAGTTCTTC. Translation: CSTMVGAPSSYNEQFF.

This chain uses TRBV20-1 with TRBJ2-7, with TRBD1 matching over 8 bases. The germline gives CDR1 DFQATT, CDR2 SNEGSKA (reference sequence). This CDR3 contains 13 residues. V was pared by 0 bases and J by 3 bases, with 1 base of the junction left unmatched. The CDR3 is CSAREDRVYEQYF. CDR3 sequence (DNA): TGCAGTGCTAGAGAGGACAGGGTCTACGAGCAGTACTTC.

This clonotype appeared a few times. The V and J genes are TRBV4-2 and TRBJ1-6; D is unresolved. The V and J ends lost 0 bases and 0 bases respectively, with 15 bases between them. The CDR3 extends over 19 amino acids. From germline, CDR1 is LGHNA and CDR2 YNFKEQ. CDR3 in amino acids: CASSQDRDIGSSYNSPLHF. In DNA form, the CDR3 reads TGTGCCAGCAGCCAAGATAGAGACATTGGAAGCTCCTATAATTCACCCCTCCACTTT.

The rearrangement joins TRBV7-9 to TRBJ2-7, with 8 bases matching TRBD1. The CDR3 consists of 16 residues. The germline gives CDR1 SEHNR, CDR2 FQNEAQ (reference sequence). Trimming removed 5 bases from V and 0 bases from J; junction bases left unmatched: 9. This CDR3 reads CASSPRRTGSSYEQYF. Here the CDR3 DNA reads TGTGCCAGCAGCCCCAGACGGACAGGGAGCTCCTACGAGCAGTACTTC.

This clonotype was seen a few times. This chain joins TRBV20-1 and TRBJ2-5, with 14 nucleotides matching TRBD2. V was pared by 6 bases and J by 2 bases, with 5 bases of the junction left unmatched. CDR3 size: 15 residues. The germline V gene encodes CDR1 DFQATT and CDR2 SNEGSKA (reference sequence). The CDR3 protein is CSAARLAGGQETQYF. CDR3 DNA: TGCAGTGCGGCCCGACTAGCGGGGGGGCAAGAGACCCAGTACTTC.

The rearrangement joins TRBV6-1 to TRBJ2-7; 10 bases align to TRBD2. The CDR3 spans 16 residues. Per the germline V gene, CDR1 is MNHNS and CDR2 is SASEGT. The trim removed 6 bases at V and 2 bases at J, leaving 10 bases unmatched. The CDR3: CASSRGRTSGAYEQYF. For the CDR3, the DNA is TGTGCCAGCAGCAGGGGCCGGACTAGCGGCGCCTACGAGCAGTACTTC.